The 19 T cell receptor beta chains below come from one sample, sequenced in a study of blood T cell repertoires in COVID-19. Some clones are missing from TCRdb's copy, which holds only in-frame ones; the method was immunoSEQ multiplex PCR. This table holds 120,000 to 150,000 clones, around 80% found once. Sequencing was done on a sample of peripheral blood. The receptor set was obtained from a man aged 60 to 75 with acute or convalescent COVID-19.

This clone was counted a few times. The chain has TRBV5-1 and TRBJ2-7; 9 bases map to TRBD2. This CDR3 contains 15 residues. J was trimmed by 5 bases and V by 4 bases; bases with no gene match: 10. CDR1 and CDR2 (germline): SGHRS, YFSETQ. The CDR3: CASSPLAGGPHEQYF. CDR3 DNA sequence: TGCGCCAGCAGCCCTTTGGCGGGAGGGCCTCACGAGCAGTACTTC.

CDR3 coding DNA: TGCGCCAGCAGCTTGGCAGGCCACTCTGGAAACACCATATATTTT. Translated: CASSLAGHSGNTIYF. This chain joins TRBV5-1 and TRBJ1-3; no clear D gene. The CDR3 contains 15 residues. V lost 0 bases and J lost 0, with 7 bases in between. Germline loops: CDR1 SGHRS, CDR2 YFSETQ.

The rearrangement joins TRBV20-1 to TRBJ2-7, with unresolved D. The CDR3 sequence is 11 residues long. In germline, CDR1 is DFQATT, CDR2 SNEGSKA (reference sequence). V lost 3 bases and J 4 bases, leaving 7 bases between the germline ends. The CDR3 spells CSASYFYEQYF. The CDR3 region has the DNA TGCAGTGCTAGCTATTTTTACGAGCAGTACTTC.

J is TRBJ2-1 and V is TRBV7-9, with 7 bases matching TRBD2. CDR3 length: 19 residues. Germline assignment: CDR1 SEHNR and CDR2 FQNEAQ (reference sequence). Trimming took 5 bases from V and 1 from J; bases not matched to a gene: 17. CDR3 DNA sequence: TGTGCCAGCAGCGCCCCCCCAACCGTGGGAGGGTTTTCCTACAATGAGCAGTTCTTC. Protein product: CASSAPPTVGGFSYNEQFF.

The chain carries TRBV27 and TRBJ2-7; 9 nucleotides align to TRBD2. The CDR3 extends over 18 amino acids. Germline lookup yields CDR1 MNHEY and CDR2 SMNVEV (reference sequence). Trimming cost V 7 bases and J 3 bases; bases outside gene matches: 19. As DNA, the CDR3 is TGTGCCAGCACCACGCGGTGGGAGACTAGCGGCAATCGCTACGAGCAGTACTTC. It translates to CASTTRWETSGNRYEQYF.

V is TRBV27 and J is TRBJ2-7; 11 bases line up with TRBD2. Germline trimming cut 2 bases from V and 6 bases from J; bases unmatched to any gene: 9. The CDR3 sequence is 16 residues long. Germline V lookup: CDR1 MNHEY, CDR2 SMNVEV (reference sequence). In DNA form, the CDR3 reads TGTGCCAGCAGTTTAATCCCACTAGCGGGAGTCGGCGAGCAGTACTTC. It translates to CASSLIPLAGVGEQYF.

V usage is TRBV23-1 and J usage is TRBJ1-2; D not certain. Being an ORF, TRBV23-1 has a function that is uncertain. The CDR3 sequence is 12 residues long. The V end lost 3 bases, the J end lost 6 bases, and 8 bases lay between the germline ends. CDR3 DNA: TGCGCCAGCAGTCAGTTAAAAAATGGCTACACCTTC. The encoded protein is CASSQLKNGYTF.

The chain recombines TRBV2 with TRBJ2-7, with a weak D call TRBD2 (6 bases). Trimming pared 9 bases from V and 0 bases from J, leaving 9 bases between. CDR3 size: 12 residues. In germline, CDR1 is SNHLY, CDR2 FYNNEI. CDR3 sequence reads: CASSGVSYEQYF. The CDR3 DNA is TGTGCCAGTAGCGGCGTCTCCTACGAGCAGTACTTC.

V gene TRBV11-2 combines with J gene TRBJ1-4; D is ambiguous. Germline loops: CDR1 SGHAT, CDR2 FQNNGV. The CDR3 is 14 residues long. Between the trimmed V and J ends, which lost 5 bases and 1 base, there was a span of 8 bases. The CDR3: CASSRSRTNEKLFF. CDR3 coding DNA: TGTGCCAGCAGCAGATCCAGAACTAATGAAAAACTGTTTTTT. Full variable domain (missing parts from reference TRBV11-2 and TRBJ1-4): EAGVAQSPRYKIIEKRQSVAFWCNPISGHATLYWYQQILGQGPKLLIQFQNNGVVDDSQLPKDRFSAERLKGVDSTLKIQPAKLEDSAVYLCASSRSRTNEKLFFGSGTQLSVL.

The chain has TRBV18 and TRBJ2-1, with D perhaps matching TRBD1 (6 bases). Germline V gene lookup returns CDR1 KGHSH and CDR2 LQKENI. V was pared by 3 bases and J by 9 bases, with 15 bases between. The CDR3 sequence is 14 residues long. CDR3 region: CASSPATRGTEQFF. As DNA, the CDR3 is TGTGCCAGCTCACCTGCAACCAGGGGAACTGAGCAGTTCTTC.

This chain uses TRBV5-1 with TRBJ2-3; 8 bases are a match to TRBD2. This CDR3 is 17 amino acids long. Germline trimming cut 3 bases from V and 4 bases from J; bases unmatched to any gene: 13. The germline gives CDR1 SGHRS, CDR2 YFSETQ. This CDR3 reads CASSSWTSQGLADTQYF. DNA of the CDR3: TGCGCCAGCAGCTCCTGGACTAGCCAGGGACTGGCAGATACGCAGTATTTT.

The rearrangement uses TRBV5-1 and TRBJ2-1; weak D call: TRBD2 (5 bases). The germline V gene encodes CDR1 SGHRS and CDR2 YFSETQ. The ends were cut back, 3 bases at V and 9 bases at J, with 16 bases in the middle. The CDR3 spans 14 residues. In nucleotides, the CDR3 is TGCGCCAGCAGCTGGGGAGCTAGAAGCGGTGAGCAGTTCTTC. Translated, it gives CASSWGARSGEQFF.

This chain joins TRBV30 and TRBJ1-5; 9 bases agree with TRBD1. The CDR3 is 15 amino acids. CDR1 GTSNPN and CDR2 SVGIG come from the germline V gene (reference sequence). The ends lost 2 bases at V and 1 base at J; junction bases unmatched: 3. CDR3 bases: TGTGCCTGGAGTCCGACAGGGGGAAGCAATCAGCCCCAGCATTTT. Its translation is CAWSPTGGSNQPQHF. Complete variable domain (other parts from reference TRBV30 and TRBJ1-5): SQTIHQWPATLVQPVGSPLSLECTVEGTSNPNLYWYRQAAGRGLQLLFYSVGIGQISSEVPQNLSASRPQDRQFILSSKKLLLSDSGFYLCAWSPTGGSNQPQHFGDGTRLSIL.

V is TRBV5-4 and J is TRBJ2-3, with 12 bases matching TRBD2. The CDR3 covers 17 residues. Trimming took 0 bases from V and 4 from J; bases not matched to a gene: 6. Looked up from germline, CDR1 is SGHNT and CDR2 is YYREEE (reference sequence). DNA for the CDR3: TGTGCCAGCAGCTTGGCCAAGACTAGCGGGAGCTCAGATACGCAGTATTTT. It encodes CASSLAKTSGSSDTQYF.

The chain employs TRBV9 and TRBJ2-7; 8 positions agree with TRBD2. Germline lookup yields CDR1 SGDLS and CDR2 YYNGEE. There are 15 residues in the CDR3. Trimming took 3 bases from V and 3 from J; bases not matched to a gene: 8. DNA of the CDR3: TGTGCCAGCAGCGGCGGGACTAGGGGCGACTACGAGCAGTACTTC. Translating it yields CASSGGTRGDYEQYF.

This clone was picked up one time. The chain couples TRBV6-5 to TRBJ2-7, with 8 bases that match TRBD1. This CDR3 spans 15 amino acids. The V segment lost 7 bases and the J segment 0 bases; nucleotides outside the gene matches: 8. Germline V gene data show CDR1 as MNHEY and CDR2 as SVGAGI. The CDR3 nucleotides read TGTGCCAGCAAAAGGGGAGACAGGGGCTCCTACGAGCAGTACTTC. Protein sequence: CASKRGDRGSYEQYF.

The CDR3 DNA sequence: TGTGCCAGCAGTGACTCGGGGGGGACTCACACAGATACGCAGTATTTT. Translation: CASSDSGGTHTDTQYF. This chain joins TRBV6-4 and TRBJ2-3; the match to TRBD2 covers 7 bases. Losses at the gene ends were 0 bases for V and 2 bases for J; bases not matched to a gene: 5. The CDR3 sequence is 16 residues long. Germline CDR1 is MRHNA and CDR2 is SNTAGT.

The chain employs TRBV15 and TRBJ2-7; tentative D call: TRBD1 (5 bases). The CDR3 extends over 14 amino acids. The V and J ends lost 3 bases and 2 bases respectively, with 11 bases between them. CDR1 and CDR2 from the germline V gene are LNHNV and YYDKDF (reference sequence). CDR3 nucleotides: TGTGCCACCAGCAGGGTAGACAGCACCTACGAGCAGTACTTC. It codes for CATSRVDSTYEQYF.

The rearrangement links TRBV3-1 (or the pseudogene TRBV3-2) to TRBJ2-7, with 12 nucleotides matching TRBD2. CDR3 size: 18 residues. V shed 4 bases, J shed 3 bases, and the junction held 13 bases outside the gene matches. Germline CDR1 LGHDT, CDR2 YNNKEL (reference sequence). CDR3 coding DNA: TGTGCCAGCAGCCGATTTACCTCTCTAGCGGGAGGGAGCTACGAGCAGTACTTC. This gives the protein CASSRFTSLAGGSYEQYF.